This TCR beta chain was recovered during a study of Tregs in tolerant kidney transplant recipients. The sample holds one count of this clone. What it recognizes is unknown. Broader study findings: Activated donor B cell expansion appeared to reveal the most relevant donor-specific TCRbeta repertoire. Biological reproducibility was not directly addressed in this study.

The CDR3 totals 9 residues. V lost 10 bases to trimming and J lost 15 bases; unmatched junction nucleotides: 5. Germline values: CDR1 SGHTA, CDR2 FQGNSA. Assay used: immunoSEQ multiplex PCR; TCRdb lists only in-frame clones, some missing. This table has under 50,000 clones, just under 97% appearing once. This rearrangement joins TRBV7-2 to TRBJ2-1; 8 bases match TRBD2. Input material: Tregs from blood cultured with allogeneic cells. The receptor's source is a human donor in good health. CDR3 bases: TGTGCCAATCGGGGGGGCCGGTTCTTC. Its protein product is CANRGGRFF.